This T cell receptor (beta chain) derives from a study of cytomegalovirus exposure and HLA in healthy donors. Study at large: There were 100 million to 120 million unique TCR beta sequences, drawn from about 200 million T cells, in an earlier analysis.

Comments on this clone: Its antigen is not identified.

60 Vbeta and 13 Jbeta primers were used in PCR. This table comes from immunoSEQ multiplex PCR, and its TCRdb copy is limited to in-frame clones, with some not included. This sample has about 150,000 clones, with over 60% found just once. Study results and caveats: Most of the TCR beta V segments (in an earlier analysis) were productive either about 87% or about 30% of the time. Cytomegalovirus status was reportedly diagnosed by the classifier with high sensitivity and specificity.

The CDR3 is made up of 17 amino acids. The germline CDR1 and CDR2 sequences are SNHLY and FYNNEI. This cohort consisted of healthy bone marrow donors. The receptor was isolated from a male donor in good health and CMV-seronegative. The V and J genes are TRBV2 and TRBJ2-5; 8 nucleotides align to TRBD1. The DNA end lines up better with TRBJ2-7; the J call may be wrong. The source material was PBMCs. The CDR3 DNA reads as TGTGCCAGCAGGGAACCTTTTAGGACAGGGAGTCGCCACGAGCAGTACTTC. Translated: CASREPFRTGSRHEQYF.